This passage covers 14 T cell receptor beta chains from one sample sequenced in a study of T cell repertoires in cytomegalovirus infection. Via MiXCR, TCRdb re-called the reads, giving one row per CDR3 protein. The table shows hundreds of thousands of distinct CDR3 sequences, with about 24% occurring only once. The sequenced material came from CD8+ T cells from PBMCs. Receptor source: a human donor in good health (CMV status not recorded). Some clones in this sample may be carry-over from other donors' samples.

To note about this clonotype: It may be a read error: a sequence one base away is much more abundant. J is TRBJ1-2 and V is TRBV12-3 or TRBV12-4; 7 bases are shared with TRBD1. The CDR3 length is 14 residues. With 1 base clipped from V and 6 bases from J, the junction kept 5 bases outside the gene matches. The CDR3 sequence: CASSLVPRGDGYTF. CDR3 sequence (DNA): TGTGCCAGCAGTTTAGTGCCCAGGGGGGATGGCTACACCTTC.

This clonotype has a handful of counts. The V gene is TRBV29-1, the J gene TRBJ1-1, with D unresolved. The V gene's germline CDR1 is SQVTM and CDR2 ANQGSEA. There are 11 residues in the CDR3. V was shortened by 7 bases and J by 6 bases, with 12 bases between the two germline ends. The CDR3 loop reads CSAPSLSEAFF. DNA for the CDR3: TGCAGCGCACCAAGCCTCTCTGAAGCTTTCTTT.

This clonotype was recorded at least ten times. The J gene is TRBJ2-5, the V gene TRBV27; perhaps TRBD2 as D (7 bases). Trimming took 7 bases from V and 1 from J, leaving 16 bases between them. Germline V lookup: CDR1 MNHEY, CDR2 SMNVEV (reference sequence). This CDR3 has 15 amino acids. CDR3 nucleotide sequence: TGTGCCAGCACACCCGGGGGGCTCCTCCAAGAGACCCAGTACTTC. The encoded protein is CASTPGGLLQETQYF.

This clonotype was counted at least ten times. This chain links TRBV6-2 or TRBV6-3 with TRBJ2-5; 8 bases map to TRBD1. The germline gives CDR1 MNHEY, CDR2 SVGEGT. The ends lost 6 bases at V and 5 bases at J; junction bases unmatched: 11. The CDR3 consists of 15 residues. The CDR3 loop is CASRGQATEQETQYF. The CDR3 DNA is TGTGCCAGCAGGGGACAGGCCACCGAACAGGAGACCCAGTACTTC.

This clonotype was seen at least ten times. The rearrangement uses TRBV7-6 and TRBJ2-7; 8 nucleotides agree with TRBD1. This CDR3 region has 15 residues. Germline-derived CDR1 and CDR2 are SGHVS and FNYEAQ. V shed 5 bases and J 1 base; nucleotides not matched to a gene: 7. The CDR3 DNA is TGTGCCAGCAGCCATCGACAGGGGTGGTCCTACGAGCAGTACTTC. This gives the protein CASSHRQGWSYEQYF.

The chain uses TRBV4-1 and TRBJ2-2, with 8 bases matching TRBD1. The CDR3 runs to 17 residues. V lost 3 bases and J lost 2; bases outside the gene matches: 8. Germline-derived CDR1 and CDR2 are MGHRA and YSYEKL. In nucleotides, the CDR3 is TGCGCCAGCAGCCACAACCCCGGACAGGGAAACACCGGGGAGCTGTTTTTT. Protein sequence: CASSHNPGQGNTGELFF.

This clonotype appeared a few times. This sequence joins TRBV5-5 and TRBJ1-5; maybe TRBD1 (5 bases). This CDR3 comprises 14 residues. Germline-derived CDR1 and CDR2 are SGHKS and YYEKEE (reference sequence). V was cut by 2 bases and J by 7 bases, with 13 bases left in between. CDR3 residues: CASSLGGEGQPQHF. CDR3 nucleotides: TGTGCCAGCAGCTTAGGAGGGGAGGGCCAGCCCCAGCATTTT.

This clonotype was counted at least ten times. The V and J genes are TRBV7-8 and TRBJ2-2; 8 bases fit TRBD1. Germline V gives CDR1 SGHVS, CDR2 FQNEAQ. V dropped 8 bases and J dropped 4; count of bases not matched to a gene: 3. CDR3 length: 13 residues. The CDR3: CASPDRATGELFF. CDR3 DNA sequence: TGTGCCAGCCCGGACAGGGCCACCGGGGAGCTGTTTTTT.

The chain has TRBV14 and TRBJ2-5; D remains ambiguous. The germline V gene encodes CDR1 SGHDN and CDR2 FVKESK. The V and J ends lost 4 bases and 7 bases respectively, with 10 bases between them. CDR3 length: 12 residues. The CDR3 here is CASSPAWGTQYF. The DNA of the CDR3 is TGTGCCAGCAGCCCGGCTTGGGGGACCCAGTACTTC.

With regard to this clonotype: A clone one base away is much larger, so this may be a read error. The rearrangement links TRBV6-5 to TRBJ2-2, with D unclear. Germline V gene sequence: CDR1 MNHEY, CDR2 SVGAGI. The CDR3 loop spans 13 amino acids. V shed 10 bases and J shed 5 bases, with 14 bases lying between them. CDR3 sequence: CANQPVRTGELFF. As DNA, the CDR3 is TGTGCCAACCAACCCGTCCGGACCGGGGAGCTGTTTTTT.

This clonotype has a count of ten or more. CDR3 amino acids: CASSEAGGDPYYNEQFF. The CDR3 DNA reads as TGTGCCAGCAGTGAAGCTGGGGGGGACCCGTACTACAATGAGCAGTTCTTC. The V and J genes are TRBV6-1 and TRBJ2-1, with TRBD2 matching 7 bases. V was clipped by 0 bases and J by 3 bases; unmatched bases: 8. Germline V gene data show CDR1 as MNHNS and CDR2 as SASEGT. The CDR3 sequence is 17 residues long.

This clonotype was observed a few times. J is TRBJ2-7 and V is TRBV20-1; the D call may be TRBD1 or TRBD2 (5 bases each). Germline V gene lookup returns CDR1 DFQATT and CDR2 SNEGSKA (reference sequence). This CDR3 has 13 residues. V lost 3 bases and J lost 0, with 9 bases in between. CDR3 in DNA: TGCAGTGCTAGGGGGACGGACTCCTACGAGCAGTACGTC. Protein product: CSARGTDSYEQYV.

This clonotype was counted a few times. J is TRBJ2-2 and V is TRBV29-1; D remains unclear. The ends were cut back, 3 bases at V and 3 bases at J, with 8 bases in the middle. Germline V lookup: CDR1 SQVTM, CDR2 ANQGSEA. The CDR3 consists of 13 residues. CDR3: CSVDTEHTGELFF. CDR3 nucleotides: TGCAGCGTTGATACAGAGCACACCGGGGAGCTGTTTTTT.

The chain is built from TRBV7-9 and TRBJ2-1; D gene unclear. Trimming shortened V by 3 bases and J by 6 bases, and 15 bases separated the two germline ends. The CDR3 sequence is 15 residues long. Germline assignment: CDR1 SEHNR and CDR2 FQNEAQ (reference sequence). CDR3 bases: TGTGCCAGCAGCTTCCAGGCGGCAGGTGGCAATGAGCAGTTCTTC. It is translated as CASSFQAAGGNEQFF.